A single sample gave rise to the 17 T cell receptor beta chains below, sequenced in a study of cytomegalovirus exposure and HLA in healthy donors listed by TCRdb under 2017. The library was made by the immunoSEQ multiplex PCR assay. The immuneACCESS repertoire file appears here via TCRdb, limited to in-frame rearrangements. These files lack a portion of the clones; in checked studies, under half of the deficit traces to unresolved V genes, and the cause of the others is not known. The sample table shows 120,000 or so clones, and roughly 87% are seen once. Around 1.1% of the sample is taken by the ten largest. Input material: PBMCs. These receptors came from a woman in her late teens or twenties in good health and CMV-seronegative.

V is TRBV7-6 and J is TRBJ2-4; D is uncertain. CDR3 length: 14 residues. Germline V gives CDR1 SGHVS, CDR2 FNYEAQ. Trimming removed 0 bases at V and 9 bases at J, with 12 bases between. The CDR3 DNA is TGTGCCAGCAGCTTAGCGGGCATTTCACCCATTCAGTACTTC. Its translation is CASSLAGISPIQYF.

V gene TRBV7-9 combines with J gene TRBJ1-4; 7 nucleotides match TRBD1. The ends lost 0 bases at V and 7 bases at J; junction bases unmatched: 8. Germline V gene lookup returns CDR1 SEHNR and CDR2 FQNEAQ (reference sequence). This CDR3 spans 16 amino acids. The CDR3 loop is CASSLAFNRGGEKLFF. CDR3 in DNA: TGTGCCAGCAGCTTAGCCTTCAACAGGGGTGGTGAAAAACTGTTTTTT. The variable domain in full, with the rest retrieved from reference TRBV7-9 and TRBJ1-4, is DTGVSQNPRHKITKRGQNVTFRCDPISEHNRLYWYRQTLGQGPEFLTYFQNEAQLEKSRLLSDRFSAERPKGSFSTLEIQRTEQGDSAMYLCASSLAFNRGGEKLFFGSGTQLSVL.

The chain links TRBV5-4 to TRBJ1-2; D gene uncertain. Germline assignment: CDR1 SGHNT and CDR2 YYREEE (reference sequence). There are 18 residues in the CDR3. The ends were cut back, 2 bases at V and 2 bases at J, with 22 bases in the middle. DNA for the CDR3: TGTGCCAGCAGCTTAGAAGCAACTCTCGACTTAACGAACTATGGCTACACCTTC. This codes for CASSLEATLDLTNYGYTF.

The V gene is TRBV6-1, the J gene TRBJ2-2; 8 bases map to TRBD2. V shed 8 bases, J shed 2 bases, and the junction held 4 bases outside the gene matches. Germline lookup yields CDR1 MNHNS and CDR2 SASEGT. The CDR3 extends over 14 amino acids. The CDR3 protein is CASGRGANTGELFF. CDR3 sequence (DNA): TGTGCCAGCGGGCGGGGGGCTAACACCGGGGAGCTGTTTTTT.

V and J are TRBV5-1 and TRBJ1-2, with D hard to call. The CDR3 totals 13 residues. Germline CDR1 SGHRS, CDR2 YFSETQ. The V end lost 0 bases, the J end lost 6 bases, and 9 bases lay between the germline ends. The CDR3 DNA is TGCGCCAGCAGCTTGGCGGGGAGTGATGGCTACACCTTC. Its protein product is CASSLAGSDGYTF.

The gene calls are TRBV7-9 and TRBJ1-2; tentative D call: TRBD1 (5 bases). The ends were cut back, 4 bases at V and 8 bases at J, with 20 bases in the middle. In germline, CDR1 is SEHNR, CDR2 FQNEAQ (reference sequence). There are 15 residues in the CDR3. In DNA form, the CDR3 reads TGTGCCAGCAGCTATCCACAGGCGGGAGTGAAAGGCTACACCTTC. This translates into CASSYPQAGVKGYTF.

The chain combines TRBV29-1 with TRBJ1-1, with D unclear. The ends were cut back, 5 bases at V and 6 bases at J, with 16 bases in the middle. CDR1 is SQVTM, CDR2 ANQGSEA, per germline. This CDR3 spans 13 amino acids. The CDR3 nucleotides read TGCAGCGTTTCCGTCAATGGACTACCTGAAGCTTTCTTT. Translation gives CSVSVNGLPEAFF. The full variable domain, in which reference TRBV29-1 and TRBJ1-1 provide the parts outside the CDR3, is SAVISQKPSRDICQRGTSLTIQCQVDSQVTMMFWYRQQPGQSLTLIATANQGSEATYESGFVIDKFPISRPNLTFSTLTVSNMSPEDSSIYLCSVSVNGLPEAFFGQGTRLTVV.

The chain carries TRBV19 and TRBJ1-5; maybe TRBD1 (6 bases). The germline V and J ends were trimmed by 3 bases and 6 bases, with 6 bases remaining between them. The CDR3 extends over 12 amino acids. CDR1 LNHDA and CDR2 SQIVND come from the germline V gene (reference sequence). The CDR3 is CASSMGAQPQHF. The CDR3 DNA follows: TGTGCCAGTAGTATGGGGGCTCAGCCCCAGCATTTT.

The chain links TRBV28 to TRBJ1-5, with D unresolved. The ends were cut back, 1 base at V and 7 bases at J, with 11 bases in the middle. CDR1 is MDHEN, CDR2 SYDVKM, per germline. This CDR3 is 14 amino acids long. CDR3 sequence: CASSLFGDTQPQHF. DNA of the CDR3: TGTGCCAGCAGTTTATTCGGGGATACCCAGCCCCAGCATTTT.

The chain carries TRBV27 and TRBJ2-5; D is perhaps TRBD1 (7 bases). This CDR3 contains 14 residues. The V end lost 5 bases, the J end lost 5 bases, and 15 bases lay between the germline ends. The germline gives CDR1 MNHEY, CDR2 SMNVEV (reference sequence). CDR3 coding DNA: TGTGCCAGCAGTATCTCCCCAGGGGGGGAGACCCAGTACTTC. It is translated as CASSISPGGETQYF.

The chain employs TRBV20-1 and TRBJ2-7; D is possibly TRBD1 (5 bases). V dropped 5 bases and J dropped 4 bases, with 9 bases sitting between them. CDR1 is DFQATT and CDR2 is SNEGSKA in the germline V gene (reference sequence). CDR3 length: 11 amino acids. As DNA, the CDR3 is TGCAGTGCTGGAAGACAGTACGAGCAGTACTTC. Translation: CSAGRQYEQYF.

The chain links TRBV5-4 to TRBJ1-3; D is undetermined. Germline CDR1 and CDR2: SGHNT and YYREEE (reference sequence). The CDR3 is made up of 16 amino acids. V was trimmed by 4 bases and J by 2 bases, leaving 16 bases between them. CDR3 DNA sequence: TGTGCCAGCAGCGGAACAGTGACCGATACTGGAAACACCATATATTTT. Protein sequence: CASSGTVTDTGNTIYF.

The chain employs TRBV30 and TRBJ1-1, with D perhaps matching TRBD1 (5 bases). Germline V gene lookup returns CDR1 GTSNPN and CDR2 SVGIG (reference sequence). Trimming removed 1 base from V and 5 bases from J, with 20 bases in between. This CDR3 region has 16 residues. CDR3 nucleotides: TGTGCCTGGAGTGCACTTCCCAGGGTGATGGGGACTGAAGCTTTCTTT. Translating it yields CAWSALPRVMGTEAFF.

V is TRBV7-9 and J is TRBJ1-1; D remains unclear. The CDR3 length is 12 residues. Germline V CDR1 and CDR2: SEHNR, FQNEAQ (reference sequence). Trimming shortened V by 5 bases and J by 0 bases, and 4 bases separated the two germline ends. The CDR3 loop is CASSIMNTEAFF. The DNA of the CDR3 is TGTGCCAGCAGCATTATGAACACTGAAGCTTTCTTT.

The chain has TRBV6-6 and TRBJ1-1, with 7 bases matching TRBD1. In germline, CDR1 is MNHNY, CDR2 SVGAGI (reference sequence). Trimming cost V 6 bases and J 5 bases; bases outside gene matches: 3. The CDR3 consists of 12 residues. In DNA form, the CDR3 reads TGTGCCAGCAGCCGACAGGGAACTGAAGCTTTCTTT. It translates to CASSRQGTEAFF.

The chain combines TRBV15 with TRBJ2-5, with 7 bases matching TRBD2. Trimming took 0 bases from V and 5 from J; bases not matched to a gene: 6. CDR1 and CDR2 (germline): LNHNV, YYDKDF (reference sequence). The CDR3 contains 15 residues. Written as DNA, the CDR3 is TGTGCCACCAGCAGAGATAGGGAGGGCTCTGAGACCCAGTACTTC. Amino acids: CATSRDREGSETQYF.

V and J are TRBV18 and TRBJ1-4; 7 bases fit TRBD1. The length of the CDR3 is 14 residues. Germline V gene sequence: CDR1 KGHSH, CDR2 LQKENI. The V and J ends lost 3 bases and 7 bases, in that order; junction bases with no gene match: 5. Here the CDR3 reads CASSPDRASEKLFF. DNA for the CDR3: TGTGCCAGCTCACCCGACAGGGCGAGTGAAAAACTGTTTTTT.